This T cell receptor beta chain was captured in a study of cytomegalovirus exposure and HLA in healthy donors (dated by TCRdb to 2015 to 2018). About the study as a whole: An earlier analysis of approximately 640 of the donors reported 250 to 300 Gb of sequence data and more than 90 million unique TCR beta sequences from 150 million to 200 million T cells. A later analysis re-analyzed previously published TCR beta repertoires from roughly 690 donors and added high-resolution HLA genotyping to study TCR occurrence patterns. The study used immunosequencing to profile the T cell repertoires of 670 or so subjects and linked those repertoires to cytomegalovirus serostatus. Of the 398 genotyped donors, approximately 82% fell in the genetic ancestry cluster associated with self-reported Caucasian donors. Rather than drawing on any new phenotypic data, the later analysis identified candidate immune exposures from TCR beta sequences and the way those sequences occurred across donors. Besides the first cohort of under 700 subjects, a separate validation cohort made up of 120 different subjects was used. HLA typing included class I and class II loci at four-digit resolution. All discovery cohort repertoires had been generated using a single sequencing platform. The number of typed donors differed by locus: about 620-630 for A, B, C, DRB1 and DQB1; 522 for DQA1; roughly 600 for DPA1; and roughly 470 for DPB1. Because of strong linkage in the cohort, a few DR-DQ haplotypes were treated as single units for association and clustering. Genome-wide SNP genotypes for about three fifths of the roughly 670 donors were used in a later genetic analysis, which treated that subset as a discovery cohort. An early release covering 550 to 700 HLA-typed donors comprised approximately 290 gigabases of sequencing data and around 85 million unique TCR sequences. To decide whether each TCR beta V gene segment behaved as functional or pseudogenic, an earlier analysis of fewer than 750 of the donors relied on high-throughput TCR beta sequencing. To predict cytomegalovirus infection status, the study combined high-throughput TCR immunosequencing, statistical association of individual TCRs with disease status, and machine learning. Across some 400 genotyped donors of the cohort, an average of about 240,000 unique TCR beta nucleotide sequences per donor were sequenced, and approximately 17% of those sequences were non-productive. Donor age, sex, ethnicity and CMV serostatus were compiled together with the repertoire data. The aim of the study was to test whether cataloging public T cell receptors could identify signatures of past pathogen exposure. Overall study results and their limits: Correlated functional status among segregating V segments might reflect linkage disequilibrium, but an unknown experimental factor could not be ruled out. When HLA alleles, especially DR and DQ, strongly co-occurred, attributing TCR associations to individual alleles was difficult. A few of the identified cytomegalovirus-associated TCR beta chains were confirmed in vitro to be specific for cytomegalovirus antigens. A later analysis reported that several top co-occurrence clusters appeared linked to parvovirus B19, influenza, CMV and Epstein-Barr virus. Most TCR sequences were observed very rarely across donors, whereas some public TCRs were present in many individuals. At a false discovery rate of 0.05, a later analysis linked fewer than 20,000 TCR beta sequences to specific HLA alleles. In the study, some 180 TCR beta chains were listed as associated with cytomegalovirus. HLA typing was unavailable for some donors at each locus, so association tests used only the typed subset. A later analysis found that HLA-associated TCR beta chains were more clonally expanded and had lower generation probabilities than equally common non-associated chains. An association between a missense DCLRE1C variant and V-gene and J-gene trimming of TCR beta chains was found in a later genetic analysis and replicated in an independent cohort. The earlier analysis of approximately 540 of the donors excluded 15 to 20 rarely observed V segments, including chromosome 9 orphons, because counts were too low. The only immune exposure information available for the cohort was CMV serostatus. The presence/absence analyses assumed that sequencing depth was roughly uniform across donors, and that assumption may not be true. According to the authors, the approach could potentially be generalized to other disease states and immunological phenotypes. In an earlier analysis of roughly 500 of the donors, most TCR beta V segments appeared in productive rearrangements about 90% or about 30% of the time, broadly matching IMGT annotations. A later genetic analysis reported fewer N-insertions in productive TCRs among donors in an Asian-associated ancestry cluster than the roughly 700-donor mean. In a later analysis, TCR association rates were found to vary across HLA loci, with the most associated TCRs seen for DRB1 alleles and the fewest for HLA-C alleles. A further reported finding was that TCR beta sequences accurately predicted the HLA-A and HLA-B alleles for most subjects in the first cohort. Some IMGT-functional V segments, including TRBV6-2 and TRBV6-3, could not be distinguished by the 87-base-pair reads and were therefore excluded. The classifier was reported to diagnose cytomegalovirus status with high specificity and sensitivity in both the original and validation cohorts. In a later analysis, most CMV-associated TCR beta chains were found to appear HLA-restricted, with HLA associations seemingly driven largely by CMV exposure. In this cohort, only TCR beta chains were sequenced, and detectable features were limited by the absence of alpha or paired-chain data. The sequencing pipeline was judged likely to have produced a cluster of highly shared sequence variants as a technical artifact.

The cohort comprised some 730 healthy bone marrow donors. At the time of sampling, all cohort members were nominally healthy, though unrecorded immune exposures were likely present. The donor was CMV seropositive and belonged to the group of 250 to 350 seropositive cohort members. Each donor provided a peripheral blood sample, and peripheral blood mononuclear cells were used for TCR beta sequencing. Genomic DNA was extracted from the blood cell samples with the Qiagen DNeasy Blood Extraction Kit. In regard to this clone: Its target antigen remains unknown. Per-base quality was not reported, and no clone a single base away is much larger than it.

From its cysteine to its phenylalanine, the CDR3 spans 11 amino acids. Just the 33-base CDR3 DNA is kept, in frame starting at base 1. The germline V gene (reference sequence) yields DFQATT for CDR1 and SNEGSKA for CDR2. V drops 5 bases and J drops 6 bases, leaving 7 bases in between. The library was made by the immunoSEQ multiplex PCR assay. For the multiplex PCR, a mixture combining 60 forward primers for TCR Vbeta segments and 13 reverse primers for TCR Jbeta segments was used. The CDR3 region of rearranged TCR beta genes was amplified from genomic DNA with a multiplex PCR assay. Amplified TCR beta libraries were sequenced as 87-base-pair reads on the Illumina HiSeq System. On the authors' methods: A later analysis counted some 74 million unique TCR beta chains across the approximately 700 repertoires, and around 9.9 million of these chains were shared by at least two donors. A nearest-neighbor algorithm error-corrected the raw reads and collapsed the reads into unique sequences, merging closely related sequences to remove PCR and sequencing errors. To assign V, D and J gene segments, CDR3 sequences were aligned to IMGT reference sequences. For a sequence to be retained, at least a six-nucleotide match to both a V gene segment and a J gene segment was required. A rearrangement was called productive if the CDR3 had no stop codons and remained in frame with V and J, and every other rearrangement was called non-productive. Following IMGT convention, CDR3 was defined as the stretch from the second conserved V-encoded cysteine up to the conserved J-encoded phenylalanine. In an earlier analysis of more than 550 of the donors, sequences lacking an unambiguous match to a single V gene segment were excluded. An earlier analysis of 500 to 700 of the donors classified V segments as functional when productive rearrangements were above 56.7% and as segregating when the standard deviation between donors was above 5%. To diagnose cytomegalovirus status from the catalog of TCR beta chain sequences, a statistical classification framework was built. V and J gene assignment, in a later analysis, came from comparing TCR nucleotide sequences with IMGT/GENE-DB human TR gene sequences. The TCRdist pipeline was used in a later analysis to assign CDR3 sequences and most-parsimonious VDJ recombination scenarios. In a later analysis, every TCR beta chain was defined by the combination of its CDR3 amino acid sequence and its V-gene family, and reads without a unique V-gene family were dropped. As a way to deal with suspected cross-contamination and a sequencing artifact, a later analysis dropped 640 or so nucleotide sequences that were highly shared and had low generation probability. A later analysis calculated a clonal expansion index for each public chain from normalized within-repertoire ranks of inferred template counts. In a later analysis, generation probabilities were computed with a VDJ recombination model fitted to out-of-frame rearrangements, and the resulting probabilities were checked against IGoR. In a later analysis, hypergeometric tests were used to score TCR-TCR, TCR-HLA and TCR-CMV co-occurrence, with a repertoire-size bias correction applied to TCR pairs. A later analysis estimated false discovery rates by permuting HLA or CMV assignments 20 times. In a later analysis, co-occurring TCRs were grouped using DBSCAN, and TCRdist sequence similarity was added for clustering within HLA-allele-positive subsets. For co-occurrence clustering, repertoires with fewer than 30,000 or more than 120,000 public chains were excluded, along with several repertoires with anomalous nucleotide sharing. TCRdb provides this immuneACCESS table in a form limited to in-frame rearrangements. Some clones are lacking; in checked studies, under half of them reflect an unresolved V gene, and why the rest are absent is not known. The DNA gave D and trimming, while V, J and clone size come from that table. This sample comprises under 100,000 clones, around 68% of them detected only once. Jointly, the top ten make up over 12% of the sample.

The chain couples TRBV20-1 to TRBJ2-2, with TRBD1 perhaps the D gene, on 5 matching bases. Sequencing was performed on PBMCs. This TCR was sampled from a woman aged 40 to 49 in good health and CMV-seropositive. The sequenced DNA: TGCAGTGCTGGACAATCCGGGGAGCTGTTTTTT. This translates into CSAGQSGELFF.